The clone carrying this T cell receptor (beta chain) has at least ten counts. What it binds is unknown. Each CDR3 protein is one row after TCRdb ran MiXCR on the RACE reads. The table lists roughly 90,000 distinct CDR3 sequences, around 9.5% of them singletons. The sample comes from a study of human T cells and chemical hapten exposure. Across the whole study: The use of 2% DPC on approximately 2 cm by approximately 2 cm of upper inner arm skin constituted sensitization.

General study points: With alopecia, donors may have immune responses unlike healthy people's. As patch test score rose, PT1 expanded TCR counts tended to rise as well. Expanded TCRs produced significantly more large CDR3 similarity clusters than controls did.

Time point described: pre-sensitization, week 0. Treatment in this sample: therapeutic diphenylcyclopropenone sensitization with weekly scalp DPC. This TCR came from a woman aged 40 to 49 with alopecia areata. Some clones in this sample may be carry-over from other donors' samples. The sample consisted of whole blood, taken in connection with sensitization to the hapten diphenylcyclopropenone (DPC).

The CDR3 protein is CASRYGTGYQDEQYF. CDR3 nucleotide sequence: TGTGCCAGCAGGTACGGGACAGGGTACCAAGACGAGCAGTACTTC. The chain has TRBV12-3 or TRBV12-4 and TRBJ2-7; 9 nucleotides line up with TRBD1. The CDR3 is made up of 15 amino acids. Trimming took 6 bases from V and 5 from J; bases not matched to a gene: 11.